This T cell receptor beta chain appears in the sequencing data of a study of blood T cells in healthy people across ages. The CDR3 contains 15 residues. V lost 1 base and J 4 bases, leaving 13 bases between the germline ends. Germline CDR1 SGHTA, CDR2 FQGNSA. Alongside a J-beta primer mix, a sample-barcoded 5' primer served in a second PCR lasting 7 to 11 cycles. A single record per CDR3 protein comes from TCRdb applying MiXCR to the 5' RACE reads. This table has hundreds of thousands of distinct CDR3 sequences, roughly 49% appearing once. The TCR originated in an older woman in good health. What was sequenced was blood. The chain has TRBV7-2 and TRBJ1-2, with unresolved D. The CDR3 is CASSLDRRTLYGYTF. CDR3 DNA: TGTGCCAGCAGCTTAGATCGACGGACCCTCTATGGCTACACCTTC.